This TCR beta chain is from a study of T cells after yellow fever vaccination. This clonotype occurred a few times. Its antigen remains unknown. Study outcomes and limitations: Repertoires sorted by FACS could include abundant clonotypes that are contaminants from the bulk population. Booster sampling recovered most clones from primary vaccination (roughly 96% CD4, roughly 86% CD8).

Losses at the gene ends were 4 bases for V and 6 bases for J; bases not matched to a gene: 6. The CDR3 is made up of 13 amino acids. Making TCR cDNA involved 5'RACE template switching, which added UMIs and a universal primer site. TCRdb independently ran MiXCR on the 5' RACE reads; one entry per CDR3 protein. This sample carries hundreds of thousands of distinct CDR3 sequences, around 12% of them seen once, and the ten largest clones take about 16%. The chain joins TRBV12-3 or TRBV12-4 to TRBJ2-7, with 7 bases that match TRBD1. Source: PBMCs, taken on the day of the yellow fever booster vaccination. This sequence was found in a man in his thirties or forties who received the YFV17D yellow fever vaccine. CDR3 bases: TGTGCCAGCAGTTATGGACAGGCTTCCGAGCAGTACTTC. Its translation is CASSYGQASEQYF.